These 13 T cell receptor beta chains were sequenced from one sample in a study of T-cell reconstitution after alpha-beta-depleted transplantation in children. TCRbeta library preparation incorporated unique molecular identifiers. TCRdb independently ran MiXCR on the PCR reads; one entry per CDR3 protein. The table has approximately 400,000 distinct CDR3 sequences, approximately 11% seen once. Specimen: PBMCs from the stem cell graft donor, collected from the stem cell graft. The source of these receptors is a human donor who donated a stem cell graft to a child with acute myeloid leukemia.

This clonotype was recorded a few times. The V call is TRBV20-1, the J call TRBJ1-2; TRBD1 agrees at 7 bases. Germline assignment: CDR1 DFQATT and CDR2 SNEGSKA (reference sequence). With V trimmed by 6 bases and J by 4 bases, 11 bases remained unmatched. This CDR3 has 14 residues. CDR3 DNA: TGCAGTGCCACTCGTCTCGGGACAGTCTATGGCTACACCTTC. Protein: CSATRLGTVYGYTF.

This clonotype showed up just a few times. The rearrangement links TRBV25-1 to TRBJ2-7; no clear D. The CDR3 is made up of 13 amino acids. Germline values: CDR1 MGHDK, CDR2 SYGVNS. V lost 2 bases to trimming and J lost 6 bases, with 11 bases between them. The CDR3 sequence is CASSEGHLSEQYF. DNA of the CDR3: TGTGCCAGCAGTGAAGGTCACCTCTCCGAGCAGTACTTC.

The sample holds many counts of this clonotype. J is TRBJ2-1 and V is TRBV12-3 or TRBV12-4, with TRBD1 matching 9 bases. The CDR3 spans 15 residues. V trimming: 5 bases; J trimming: 5 bases; junction bases outside the gene matches: 7. CDR3 DNA sequence: TGTGCCAGCAGTCCGGGACAGGGTAGGAACAATGAGCAGTTCTTC. Amino acid sequence: CASSPGQGRNNEQFF.

This clonotype has a handful of counts. J is TRBJ2-4 and V is TRBV6-2 or TRBV6-3; the D is unclear. V gave up 2 bases and J gave up 0 bases, with 11 bases separating them. Germline CDR1 and CDR2: MNHEY and SVGEGT. The CDR3 is 16 residues long. The chain's CDR3 is CASSYVGSQAKNIQYF. For the CDR3, the DNA is TGTGCCAGCAGTTACGTGGGGTCCCAAGCCAAAAACATTCAGTACTTC.

This clonotype has only a few counts. V is TRBV7-9 and J is TRBJ2-1; either TRBD1 or TRBD2 may supply D (5 bases each). Germline V gene lookup returns CDR1 SEHNR and CDR2 FQNEAQ (reference sequence). This CDR3 comprises 12 residues. V lost 3 bases and J 14 bases, leaving 14 bases between the germline ends. The CDR3 here is CASSLGPRDEFF. The DNA of the CDR3 is TGTGCCAGCAGCTTGGGTCCCAGGGACGAGTTCTTC.

This clonotype was picked up many times. Sequence at one end of the junction differs from germline and may be a read error. J is TRBJ2-1 and V is TRBV7-7; TRBD1 agrees at 8 bases. The germline CDR1 and CDR2 sequences are SSHAT and FNYEAQ (reference sequence). The CDR3 covers 13 residues. The CDR3 protein is CASSLNRGNEQFF. The CDR3 nucleotides are TGCGCCAGCAGCTTGAACAGGGGGAATGAGCAGTTCTTC.

This clonotype was detected many times. The chain has TRBV20-1 and TRBJ2-3; D unclear. Germline CDR1 reads DFQATT; CDR2 reads SNEGSKA (reference sequence). Between the trimmed V and J ends, which lost 6 bases and 0 bases, there was a span of 10 bases. The CDR3 is 13 amino acids. CDR3 in amino acids: CSAGASSTDTQYF. Here the CDR3 DNA reads TGCAGTGCGGGCGCGTCTAGCACAGATACGCAGTATTTT.

The rearrangement links TRBV5-1 to TRBJ2-3; D not resolved. Germline V lookup: CDR1 SGHRS, CDR2 YFSETQ. This CDR3 comprises 14 residues. V lost 3 bases and J lost 1, with 9 bases in between. The CDR3 loop is CASSYLRGTDTQYF. The CDR3 DNA reads TGCGCCAGCAGCTACCTCCGGGGCACAGATACGCAGTATTTT.

In its sample, this clonotype was seen a few times. The rearrangement joins TRBV5-5 to TRBJ2-7; perhaps D is TRBD1 or TRBD2 (5 bases each). CDR1 and CDR2 from the germline V gene are SGHKS and YYEKEE (reference sequence). The CDR3 totals 13 residues. The V and J ends lost 4 bases and 5 bases respectively, with 13 bases between them. Here the CDR3 DNA reads TGTGCCAGCAGCAAGAACCGGGGCCACGAGCAGTACTTC. Translated, it gives CASSKNRGHEQYF.

This clonotype occurred many times. The gene calls are TRBV12-3 or TRBV12-4 and TRBJ2-1, with D possibly being TRBD2 (6 bases). The CDR3 is made up of 15 amino acids. V lost 5 bases and J lost 2, with 13 bases in between. CDR3 in amino acids: CASSQLGGAYNEQFF. The CDR3 DNA reads as TGTGCCAGCAGTCAACTCGGGGGAGCCTACAATGAGCAGTTCTTC.

The CDR3 protein is CASSTVASWSGELFF. In DNA form, the CDR3 reads TGTGCCAGCAGCACCGTGGCAAGTTGGTCCGGGGAGCTGTTTTTT. The chain recombines TRBV7-9 with TRBJ2-2; D unclear. V was clipped by 5 bases and J by 6 bases, with 16 bases between them. Looked up from germline, CDR1 is SEHNR and CDR2 is FQNEAQ (reference sequence). The CDR3 sequence is 15 residues long.

The gene calls are TRBV25-1 and TRBJ2-7; no clear D gene. CDR1 is MGHDK, CDR2 SYGVNS, per germline. V lost 8 bases and J 6 bases, leaving 14 bases between the germline ends. The CDR3 contains 12 residues. CDR3 DNA: TGTGCCAGCGGCCCCGGGCTAGGCGAGCAGTACGTC. Amino acid sequence: CASGPGLGEQYV.

The V gene is TRBV5-1, the J gene TRBJ2-3, with TRBD2 identical over 8 bases. CDR3 size: 16 residues. V lost 1 base, J lost 0 bases, and 4 bases stayed unmatched. CDR1 and CDR2 from the germline V gene are SGHRS and YFSETQ. The CDR3 sequence: CASSLRRGVSTDTQYF. CDR3 coding DNA: TGCGCCAGCAGCTTGAGGCGGGGGGTTAGCACAGATACGCAGTATTTT.